One and the same sample provided the 8 T cell receptor beta chains below, sequenced in a study of blood T cell repertoires in COVID-19. Only in-frame clones appear in the TCRdb table, and some are missing; sequencing was by immunoSEQ multiplex PCR. The sample lists about 400,000 clones; about 86% were seen once. The source material was peripheral blood. Every receptor here comes from a woman aged 60 to 75 with COVID-19, enrolled during active disease.

This sequence joins TRBV4-1 and TRBJ2-7; 8 nucleotides match TRBD2. Trimming cost V 4 bases and J 7 bases; bases outside gene matches: 12. Germline loops: CDR1 MGHRA, CDR2 YSYEKL. This CDR3 region has 15 residues. CDR3 loop: CASSPSFGLAGEQYF. For the CDR3, the DNA is TGCGCCAGCAGCCCATCCTTCGGACTAGCTGGAGAGCAGTACTTC.

The V and J genes are TRBV15 and TRBJ2-1; D perhaps matches TRBD2 (6 bases). From germline, CDR1 is LNHNV and CDR2 YYDKDF (reference sequence). This CDR3 has 15 residues. V dropped 6 bases and J dropped 4 bases, with 16 bases sitting between them. Written as DNA, the CDR3 is TGTGCCACCAGTCCGGTGGGGGGAACGTACAATGAGCAGTTCTTC. Amino acids: CATSPVGGTYNEQFF.

CDR3 sequence (DNA): TGTGCCAGCAGTGATCCGGACAGGGGCGGCTACACCTTC. Its translation is CASSDPDRGGYTF. The V and J genes are TRBV2 and TRBJ1-2, with 9 bases matching TRBD1. With 3 bases clipped from V and 8 bases from J, the junction kept 4 bases outside the gene matches. This CDR3 is built from 13 residues. Germline CDR1 is SNHLY and CDR2 is FYNNEI.

The chain is built from TRBV10-3 and TRBJ1-1; 7 nucleotides line up with TRBD1. Germline values: CDR1 ENHRY, CDR2 SYGVKD. The CDR3 covers 15 residues. V gave up 4 bases and J gave up 5 bases; unmatched junction bases: 10. This chain's CDR3 is CAISGQRQGRTEAFF. The CDR3, as DNA: TGTGCCATCAGTGGACAAAGACAGGGCAGGACTGAAGCTTTCTTT.

The chain recombines TRBV3-1 (or the pseudogene TRBV3-2) with TRBJ2-7; D possibly corresponds to TRBD2 (6 bases). The CDR3 has 16 amino acids. V was trimmed by 3 bases and J by 2 bases, leaving 17 bases between them. Germline assignment: CDR1 LGHDT and CDR2 YNNKEL (reference sequence). The CDR3 DNA follows: TGTGCCAGCAGCCAGGGGGGAAGAGATCGAACCTACGAGCAGTACTTC. The encoded protein is CASSQGGRDRTYEQYF.

The chain recombines TRBV7-6 with TRBJ2-1, with TRBD1 as a possible D gene (5 bases). In germline, CDR1 is SGHVS, CDR2 FNYEAQ. V was trimmed by 0 bases and J by 0 bases, leaving 15 bases between them. The CDR3 has 18 residues. CDR3 region: CASSLAIEQASSYNEQFF. The CDR3, as DNA: TGTGCCAGCAGCTTAGCGATCGAACAGGCAAGCTCCTACAATGAGCAGTTCTTC.

The chain joins TRBV5-5 to TRBJ1-6, with D maybe TRBD1 (6 bases). This CDR3 is built from 16 residues. Per germline, CDR1 SGHKS and CDR2 YYEKEE (reference sequence). V was pared by 3 bases and J by 8 bases, with 18 bases between. The DNA of the CDR3 is TGTGCCAGCAGCTCGTCGAACAGGGTTACGGATTCACCCCTCCACTTT. Its protein is CASSSSNRVTDSPLHF.

The gene calls are TRBV5-1 and TRBJ1-1; TRBD1 might be the D (6 bases). This CDR3 is built from 15 residues. The germline gives CDR1 SGHRS, CDR2 YFSETQ. V was cut by 0 bases and J by 0 bases, with 9 bases left in between. CDR3 region: CASSLARGLNTEAFF. The CDR3 region has the DNA TGCGCCAGCAGCTTGGCCAGGGGATTGAACACTGAAGCTTTCTTT.